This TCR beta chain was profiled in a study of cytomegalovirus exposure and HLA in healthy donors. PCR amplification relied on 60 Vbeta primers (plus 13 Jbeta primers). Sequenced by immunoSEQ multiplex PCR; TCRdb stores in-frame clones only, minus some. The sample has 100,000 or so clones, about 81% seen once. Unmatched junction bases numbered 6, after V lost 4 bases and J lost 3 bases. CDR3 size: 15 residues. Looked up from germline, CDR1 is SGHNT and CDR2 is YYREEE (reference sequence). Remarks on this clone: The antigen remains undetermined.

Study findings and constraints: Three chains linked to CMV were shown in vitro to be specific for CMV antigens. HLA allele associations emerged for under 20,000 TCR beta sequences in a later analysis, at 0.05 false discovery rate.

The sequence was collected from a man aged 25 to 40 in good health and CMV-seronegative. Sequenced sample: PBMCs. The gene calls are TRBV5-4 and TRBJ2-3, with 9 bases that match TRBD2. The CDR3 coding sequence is TGTGCCAGCAGCGAGGGCGGGAGGGCAACAGATACGCAGTATTTT. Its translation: CASSEGGRATDTQYF.